This is a list of T cell receptor beta chains from one sample in a study of blood T cell repertoires in COVID-19. Repertoires were generated with immunoSEQ multiplex PCR, while TCRdb's copy carries only in-frame clones and drops some. This table holds under 200,000 clones, roughly 84% found once. The material sequenced was peripheral blood. Every receptor here comes from a man younger than 35 with active or convalescent COVID-19. The CDR3 runs from the conserved cysteine through the conserved F or W. The D gene is left open where the match is weak. Expanded clones get a size class; other rows say once, few or many, or leave the size out.

V	J	size	D	CDR3	DNA
TRBV23-1	TRBJ2-7	.	TRBD1	CASTLNDRASYEQYF	TGCGCCAGCACCCTAAATGACAGGGCCTCCTACGAGCAGTACTTC
TRBV9	TRBJ2-7	.	TRBD2	CASSVAAGVYEQYF	TGTGCCAGCAGCGTAGCAGCGGGAGTCTACGAGCAGTACTTC
TRBV9	TRBJ2-1	.	.	CASSGPGGEQFF	TGTGCCAGCAGCGGCCCCGGCGGGGAGCAGTTCTTC
TRBV15	TRBJ2-2	.	.	CATSRDRPGQSVGELFF	TGTGCCACCAGCAGAGATCGGCCAGGGCAAAGTGTCGGGGAGCTGTTTTTT
TRBV9	TRBJ2-1	.	.	CASSGTASYNEQFF	TGTGCCAGCAGCGGGACAGCCTCCTACAATGAGCAGTTCTTC
TRBV3-1/TRBV3-2	TRBJ1-2	.	TRBD1	CASSQALGRDRLYGYTF	TGTGCCAGCAGCCAAGCCTTGGGCCGGGACAGATTATATGGCTACACCTTC
TRBV7-6	TRBJ2-1	.	.	CASSPFDEQFF	TGTGCCAGCAGCCCTTTCGATGAGCAGTTCTTC
TRBV7-9	TRBJ2-3	.	.	CASSLIPNQDTQYF	TGTGCCAGCAGCTTAATCCCCAATCAGGATACGCAGTATTTT
TRBV5-4	TRBJ2-5	.	.	CASSRRGIQETQYF	TGTGCCAGCAGCCGACGGGGGATACAAGAGACCCAGTACTTC
TRBV2	TRBJ1-4	.	.	CASSSRESANEKLFF	TGTGCCAGCAGTAGTAGGGAGAGCGCTAATGAAAAACTGTTTTTT
TRBV6-5	TRBJ1-4	few	.	CASSSGIEGVVKLFF	TGTGCCAGCAGCTCCGGGATAGAGGGGGTCGTAAAACTGTTTTTT
TRBV19	TRBJ1-5	.	TRBD1	CASSYPGQGTGQPQHF	TGTGCCAGTAGTTATCCGGGACAGGGAACGGGGCAGCCCCAGCATTTT
TRBV30	TRBJ2-7	.	.	CAWSLISREDEQYF	TGTGCCTGGAGTCTTATTTCCCGGGAAGACGAGCAGTACTTC
TRBV14	TRBJ1-4	many	.	CASSQIQGHNEKLFF	TGTGCCAGCAGCCAAATCCAGGGGCATAATGAAAAACTGTTTTTT
TRBV6-2/TRBV6-3	TRBJ1-2	.	TRBD1	CASSGTDYYGYTF	TGTGCCAGCAGCGGGACAGACTACTATGGCTACACCTTC
TRBV5-8	TRBJ2-4	.	.	CASSLVAAGPKNIQYF	TGTGCCAGCAGCTTGGTGGCAGCAGGGCCCAAAAACATTCAGTACTTC
TRBV5-1	TRBJ2-7	.	TRBD1	CASSLAQGQTSYEQYF	TGCGCCAGCAGCTTGGCCCAGGGACAGACTTCCTACGAGCAGTACTTC
TRBV2	TRBJ2-5	.	TRBD2	CASMGTSGEETQYF	TGTGCCAGCATGGGGACTAGCGGGGAAGAGACCCAGTACTTC
TRBV28	TRBJ2-1	.	.	CASSSSDNSYNEQFF	TGTGCCAGCAGTTCTAGCGACAACTCCTACAATGAGCAGTTCTTC
TRBV9	TRBJ2-2	.	TRBD2	CASSVDIGGATGELFF	TGTGCCAGCAGCGTAGATATCGGGGGGGCCACCGGGGAGCTGTTTTTT
TRBV9	TRBJ2-3	.	.	CASSKLGTDTQYF	TGTGCCAGCAGTAAACTTGGCACAGATACGCAGTATTTT
TRBV5-8	TRBJ1-5	many	.	CASSGRVNSNQPQHF	TGTGCCAGCAGCGGGCGTGTGAATAGCAATCAGCCCCAGCATTTT
TRBV6-5	TRBJ2-7	.	TRBD1	CASTYGTGDYEQYF	TGTGCCAGCACCTATGGGACAGGGGACTACGAGCAGTACTTC
TRBV11-2	TRBJ1-1	few	.	CASRAGDGTEAFF	TGTGCCAGCAGGGCAGGGGATGGAACTGAAGCTTTCTTT
TRBV20-1	TRBJ2-1	.	TRBD2	CSASSMGSGGLGYNEQFF	TGCAGTGCTAGTTCCATGGGTAGCGGGGGTCTTGGATACAATGAGCAGTTCTTC
TRBV6-5	TRBJ1-2	.	.	CASSYSRSNYGYTF	TGTGCCAGCAGTTACTCGAGGAGTAACTATGGCTACACCTTC
TRBV29-1	TRBJ1-1	.	.	CSVEMSAGRVLAEAFF	TGCAGCGTTGAAATGTCAGCAGGCAGGGTTCTTGCTGAAGCTTTCTTT
TRBV15	TRBJ1-5	.	.	CATTQTGYNQPQHF	TGTGCCACCACCCAGACAGGTTACAATCAGCCCCAGCATTTT
TRBV9	TRBJ2-1	.	.	CASNGQTSLDEQFF	TGTGCCAGCAACGGTCAAACTAGTTTAGACGAGCAGTTCTTC
TRBV9	TRBJ1-1	.	TRBD1	CASSSRTGGRTEAFF	TGTGCCAGCAGCTCCCGGACAGGGGGACGCACTGAAGCTTTCTTT
TRBV9	TRBJ2-5	.	.	CASSEARQAGETQYF	TGTGCCAGCAGCGAGGCACGCCAGGCGGGGGAGACCCAGTACTTC
TRBV21-1	TRBJ2-5	.	.	CASSKWWAAYDETQYF	TGTGCCAGCAGCAAATGGTGGGCAGCCTATGACGAGACCCAGTACTTC
TRBV9	TRBJ2-3	.	TRBD2	CASSFGRAWRTSTDTQYF	TGTGCCAGCAGCTTCGGGAGGGCCTGGAGGACTAGCACAGATACGCAGTATTTT
TRBV15	TRBJ2-2	.	TRBD2	CATSRVLQREGRSGELFF	TGTGCCACCAGCAGAGTTTTACAGCGGGAGGGCCGATCCGGGGAGCTGTTTTTT
TRBV4-2	TRBJ2-7	once	TRBD2	CASSQVSGGTSYEQYF	TGTGCCAGCAGCCAAGTAAGCGGGGGGACCTCCTACGAGCAGTACTTC